This entry is about one TCR beta chain. CDR1 and CDR2 from the germline V gene are SGHDT and YYEEEE. This CDR3 contains 16 residues. Between the trimmed V and J ends, which lost 0 bases and 3 bases, there was a span of 12 bases. Sequenced by immunoSEQ multiplex PCR; TCRdb stores in-frame clones only, minus some. The data contain 72,000 or so clones, 93% of them singletons. The sample originates from a study of T cell changes during pregnancy in multiple sclerosis. This sequence originates from a female donor with multiple sclerosis, enrolled in a pregnancy study. This specimen consisted of peripheral blood, obtained in the second trimester of pregnancy. The rearrangement uses TRBV5-6 and TRBJ2-2; possibly TRBD2 for D (6 bases). CDR3 sequence reads: CASSLDPSEDTGELFF. In DNA form, the CDR3 reads TGTGCCAGCAGCTTGGATCCTAGCGAGGACACCGGGGAGCTGTTTTTT. The full variable domain, rest sourced from reference TRBV5-6 and TRBJ2-2, is DAGVTQSPTHLIKTRGQQVTLRCSPKSGHDTVSWYQQALGQGPQFIFQYYEEEERQRGNFPDRFSGHQFPNYSSELNVNALLLGDSALYLCASSLDPSEDTGELFFGEGSRLTVL.